This TCR beta chain was captured in a study of blood T cell repertoires in COVID-19. Study-level background: COVID-19 samples from acute and convalescent phases originated in the United States, Italy and Spain. Nucleic acid was either cDNA or gDNA, and it came from T cells, B-cell-depleted T cells, or PBMCs.

Trimming cost V 4 bases and J 0 bases; bases outside gene matches: 11. The germline CDR1 and CDR2 sequences are LGHDT and YNNKEL (reference sequence). CDR3 length: 18 amino acids. As originally analysed: By means of reference gene primer amplification, nucleated cell counts were estimated. The assay was immunoSEQ multiplex PCR, and TCRdb's table has in-frame clones only and misses some. V and J calls and clone size are as listed in that table; D and trimming were resolved from the DNA. The repertoire has approximately 25,000 clones, approximately 78% of them found once; the top ten carry over 8%. V and J are TRBV3-1 (or the pseudogene TRBV3-2) and TRBJ1-4; 7 bases align to TRBD1. The TCR sequence derives from a human donor in a cohort sampled during active COVID-19. The sample comprised peripheral blood. CDR3 sequence reads: CASSLLDRISATNEKLFF. Here the CDR3 DNA reads TGTGCCAGCAGCCTGCTGGACAGGATTTCTGCAACTAATGAAAAACTGTTTTTT.